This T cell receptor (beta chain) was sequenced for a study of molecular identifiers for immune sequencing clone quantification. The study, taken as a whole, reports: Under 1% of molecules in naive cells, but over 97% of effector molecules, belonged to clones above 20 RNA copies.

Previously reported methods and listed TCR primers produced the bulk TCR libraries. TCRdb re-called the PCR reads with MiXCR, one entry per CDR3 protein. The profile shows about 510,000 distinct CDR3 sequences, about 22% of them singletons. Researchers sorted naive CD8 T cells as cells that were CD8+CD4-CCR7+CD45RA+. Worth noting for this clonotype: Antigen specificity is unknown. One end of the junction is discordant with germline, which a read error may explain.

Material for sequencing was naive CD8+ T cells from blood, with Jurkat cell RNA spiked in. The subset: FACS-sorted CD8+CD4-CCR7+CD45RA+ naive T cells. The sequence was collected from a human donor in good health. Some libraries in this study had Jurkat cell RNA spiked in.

The CDR3 reads CASGAQGFGADVLTF. CDR3 coding DNA: TGTGCCAGCGGGGCACAGGGGTTCGGGGCCGACGTCCTGACTTTC. The rearrangement joins TRBV6-1 to TRBJ2-6; 7 bases align to TRBD1. CDR1 and CDR2 from the germline V gene are MNHNS and SASEGT. The CDR3 sequence is 15 residues long.